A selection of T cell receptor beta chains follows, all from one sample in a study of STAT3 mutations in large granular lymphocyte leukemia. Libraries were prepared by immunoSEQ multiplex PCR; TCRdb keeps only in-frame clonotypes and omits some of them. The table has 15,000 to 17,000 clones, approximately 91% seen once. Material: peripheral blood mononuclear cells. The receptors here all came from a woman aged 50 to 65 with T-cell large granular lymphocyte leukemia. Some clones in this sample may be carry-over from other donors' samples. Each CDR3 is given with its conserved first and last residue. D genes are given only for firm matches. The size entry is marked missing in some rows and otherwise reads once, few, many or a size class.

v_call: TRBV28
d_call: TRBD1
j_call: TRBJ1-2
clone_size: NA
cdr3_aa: CATGQGSYGWTF
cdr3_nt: TGTGCCACCGGACAGGGCTCATATGGCTGGACCTTC

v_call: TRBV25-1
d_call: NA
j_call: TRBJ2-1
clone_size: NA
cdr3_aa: CASSPPRGGYNEQFF
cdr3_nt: TGTGCCAGCAGTCCACCGAGGGGGGGATACAATGAGCAGTTCTTC

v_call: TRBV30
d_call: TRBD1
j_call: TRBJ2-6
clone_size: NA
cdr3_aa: CAVYRGRLGANVLTF
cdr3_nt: TGTGCCGTCTACAGGGGGCGGCTTGGGGCCAACGTCCTGACTTTC

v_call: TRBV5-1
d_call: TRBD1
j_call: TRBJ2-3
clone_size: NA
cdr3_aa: CASSLSRDRVDTQYF
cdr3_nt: TGCGCCAGCAGCCTGTCCCGGGACAGGGTAGATACGCAGTATTTT

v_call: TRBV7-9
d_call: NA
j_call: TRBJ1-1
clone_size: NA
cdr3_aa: CASSLDTRAFF
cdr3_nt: TGTGCCAGCAGCTTAGACACCAGGGCTTTCTTT

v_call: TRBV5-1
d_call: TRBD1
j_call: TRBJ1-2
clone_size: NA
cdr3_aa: CASSARQGNYGYTF
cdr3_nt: TGCGCCAGCAGCGCCAGACAGGGAAACTATGGCTACACCTTC

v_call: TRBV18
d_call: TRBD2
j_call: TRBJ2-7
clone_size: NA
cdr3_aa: CASSPKAGAKEQYF
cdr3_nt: TGTGCCAGCTCACCAAAGGCGGGAGCGAAGGAGCAGTACTTC

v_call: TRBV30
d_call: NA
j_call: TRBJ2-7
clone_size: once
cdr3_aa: CAWRDPPHQPYEQYF
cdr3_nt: TGTGCCTGGAGAGACCCCCCCCATCAGCCCTACGAGCAGTACTTC

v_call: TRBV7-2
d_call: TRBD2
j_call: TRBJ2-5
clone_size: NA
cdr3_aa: CASSSPTSGRSTAETQYF
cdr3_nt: TGTGCCAGCAGCTCCCCGACTAGCGGGAGGTCCACTGCAGAGACCCAGTACTTC

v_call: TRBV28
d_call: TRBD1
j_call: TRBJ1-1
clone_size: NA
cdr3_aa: CASSPGGRGTEAFF
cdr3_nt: TGTGCCAGCAGCCCAGGGGGCAGGGGCACTGAAGCTTTCTTT

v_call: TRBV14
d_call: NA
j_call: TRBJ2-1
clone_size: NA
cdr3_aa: CASSLPLGEQFF
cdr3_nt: TGTGCCAGCAGCCTGCCTCTAGGTGAGCAGTTCTTC

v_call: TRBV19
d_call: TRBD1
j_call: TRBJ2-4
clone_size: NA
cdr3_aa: CASSGTGQLVKNIQYF
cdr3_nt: TGTGCCAGTAGTGGAACGGGACAGCTAGTCAAAAACATTCAGTACTTC

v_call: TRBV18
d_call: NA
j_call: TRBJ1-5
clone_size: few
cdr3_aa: CASSPRGRQPQHF
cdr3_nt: TGTGCCAGCTCACCTCGGGGGAGACAGCCCCAGCATTTT

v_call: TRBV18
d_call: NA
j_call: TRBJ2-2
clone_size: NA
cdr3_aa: CASSLTGGTGELFF
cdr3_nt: TGTGCCAGCTCATTGACCGGGGGCACCGGGGAGCTGTTTTTT

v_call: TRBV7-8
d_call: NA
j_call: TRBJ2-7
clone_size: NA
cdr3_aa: CASSLVGGESYEQYF
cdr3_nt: TGTGCCAGCAGCTTAGTAGGAGGGGAGTCCTACGAGCAGTACTTC

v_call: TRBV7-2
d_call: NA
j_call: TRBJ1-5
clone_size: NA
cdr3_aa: CASSKNPQGDQPQHF
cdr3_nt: TGTGCCAGCAGTAAAAACCCACAGGGAGATCAGCCCCAGCATTTT

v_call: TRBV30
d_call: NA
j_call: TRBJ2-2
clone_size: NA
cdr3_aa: CASARTRNTGELFF
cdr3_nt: TGTGCCTCCGCGAGGACAAGGAACACCGGGGAGCTGTTTTTT

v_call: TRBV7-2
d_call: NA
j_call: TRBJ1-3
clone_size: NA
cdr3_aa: CASRRGASSGNTIYF
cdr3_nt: TGTGCCAGCCGGAGGGGAGCGAGCTCTGGAAACACCATATATTTT

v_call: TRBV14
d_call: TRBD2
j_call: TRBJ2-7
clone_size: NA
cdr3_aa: CASSRLDTSGSAEQYF
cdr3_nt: TGTGCCAGCAGCCGACTTGACACTAGCGGGAGTGCCGAGCAGTACTTC

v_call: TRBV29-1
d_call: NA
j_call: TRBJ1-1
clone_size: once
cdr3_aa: CSVEDRRTLSEAFF
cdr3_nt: TGCAGCGTTGAAGATCGTCGGACCCTGAGTGAAGCTTTCTTT